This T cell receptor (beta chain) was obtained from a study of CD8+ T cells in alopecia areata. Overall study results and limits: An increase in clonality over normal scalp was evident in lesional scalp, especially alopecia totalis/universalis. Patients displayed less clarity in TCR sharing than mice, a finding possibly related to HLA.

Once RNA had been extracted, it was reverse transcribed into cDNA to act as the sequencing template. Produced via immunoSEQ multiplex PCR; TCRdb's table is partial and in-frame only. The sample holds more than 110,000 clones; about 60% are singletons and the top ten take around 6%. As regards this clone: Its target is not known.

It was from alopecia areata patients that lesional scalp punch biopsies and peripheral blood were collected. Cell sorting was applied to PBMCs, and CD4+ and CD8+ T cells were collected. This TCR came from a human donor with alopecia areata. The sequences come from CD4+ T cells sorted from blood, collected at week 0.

The DNA for the CDR3 is TGTGCCAGCAGTCCAACTCTCGGCGAGCAGTACTTC. It translates to CASSPTLGEQYF. The rearrangement uses TRBV27 and TRBJ2-7; D uncertain. This CDR3 has 12 amino acids. Trimming left V 5 bases short and J 6 bases short, with 11 bases between. In germline, CDR1 is MNHEY, CDR2 SMNVEV (reference sequence).